The 17 T cell receptor beta chains in this list originate from one sample, sequenced in a study of immune heterogeneity within non-small cell lung tumors. The TCR beta CDR3 region was amplified by multiplex PCR employing 32 V and 13 J primers. MiXCR, applied by TCRdb to the multiplex PCR reads, yields one record per CDR3 protein. Among 15,000 to 20,000 distinct CDR3 sequences, roughly 29% were seen once, and the ten largest hold less than 5%. As template, the study used bulk tumor genomic DNA at 600 ng per sample. Biopsies, several per primary tumor and spaced far apart, were collected during surgery. Patients underwent curative surgery for untreated, newly diagnosed non-small cell lung cancer. The sequenced material came from lung tumor tissue. Receptors were obtained from a man aged 40-49 years with non-small cell lung cancer.

As regards this clonotype: Possible read error: a much larger clone is one base away. The chain couples TRBV7-2 to TRBJ2-2; tentative D call: TRBD2 (6 bases). This CDR3 region has 14 residues. Germline-derived CDR1 and CDR2 are SGHTA and FQGNSA. Written as DNA, the CDR3 is TGTGCCAGAAGCTTAGCGGTAGGGACCGGGGAGCTGTTTTTT. Its translation is CARSLAVGTGELFF.

This clonotype is medium-sized. The V gene is TRBV6-2 or TRBV6-3, the J gene TRBJ2-7, with 11 positions matching TRBD2. After removal of 5 bases from V and 4 bases from J, the junction contained 7 bases not matched to a gene. This CDR3 region has 15 residues. The V gene's germline CDR1 is MNHEY and CDR2 SVGEGT. DNA for the CDR3: TGTGCCAGCAGTAAGACTAGCGGGAAGGGATACGAGCAGTACTTC. Translating gives CASSKTSGKGYEQYF.

This clonotype was detected many times. The genes are TRBV6-1 and TRBJ1-3, with D perhaps TRBD1 (6 bases). The CDR3 consists of 15 residues. V gave up 6 bases and J gave up 0 bases, with 12 bases separating them. Germline loops: CDR1 MNHNS, CDR2 SASEGT. The CDR3 sequence is CASSQGPSSGNTIYF. In DNA, the CDR3 is TGTGCCAGCAGCCAGGGGCCGAGCTCTGGAAACACCATATATTTT.

To note about this clonotype: A much larger clonotype is one base distant, so this may be a read error. The gene calls are TRBV24-1 and TRBJ2-7; D uncertain. Germline loops: CDR1 KGHDR, CDR2 SFDVKD. V was clipped by 7 bases and J by 3 bases, with 6 bases between them. This CDR3 is built from 11 residues. CDR3 residues: CATSRDYEQYF. The CDR3 coding sequence is TGTGCCACCAGCCGAGACTACGAGCAGTACTTC.

This clonotype appeared many times. This chain links TRBV7-2 with TRBJ1-4, with D perhaps TRBD1 (6 bases). The V end lost 5 bases, the J end lost 6 bases, and 13 bases lay between the germline ends. The length of the CDR3 is 14 residues. CDR1 is SGHTA and CDR2 is FQGNSA in the germline V gene. In DNA form, the CDR3 reads TGTGCCAGCAGCCTCGACAGGAGCCATGAAAAACTGTTTTTT. It specifies CASSLDRSHEKLFF.

V gene TRBV5-1 combines with J gene TRBJ1-4; D is undetermined. Germline-derived CDR1 and CDR2 are SGHRS and YFSETQ. Trimming took 0 bases from V and 0 from J, leaving 3 bases between them. This CDR3 is built from 14 residues. CDR3 sequence: CASSLGSTNEKLFF. The CDR3 DNA is TGCGCCAGCAGCTTGGGGTCAACTAATGAAAAACTGTTTTTT.

There are many counts of this clonotype. The chain carries TRBV5-1 and TRBJ1-2; D unclear. V was pared by 0 bases and J by 4 bases, with 7 bases between. This CDR3 has 13 amino acids. Germline assignment: CDR1 SGHRS and CDR2 YFSETQ. The CDR3 loop is CASSLAQTYGYTF. In DNA, the CDR3 is TGCGCCAGCAGCTTGGCTCAGACCTATGGCTACACCTTC.

The J gene is TRBJ2-1, the V gene TRBV9, with 11 bases matching TRBD2. Germline CDR1 SGDLS, CDR2 YYNGEE. J was trimmed by 4 bases and V by 5 bases; bases with no gene match: 5. The length of the CDR3 is 15 residues. CDR3 region: CASRDGTSGYNEQFF. CDR3 nucleotide sequence: TGTGCCAGCAGGGACGGGACTAGCGGATACAATGAGCAGTTCTTC.

This clonotype was found many times. This chain joins TRBV12-3 or TRBV12-4 and TRBJ1-5; possibly TRBD1 for D (6 bases). The CDR3 extends over 14 amino acids. V lost 6 bases and J lost 3, with 12 bases in between. The CDR3 loop reads CASRMTGFNQPQHF. CDR3 in DNA: TGTGCCAGCAGAATGACAGGCTTCAATCAGCCCCAGCATTTT.

V usage is TRBV9 and J usage is TRBJ2-2; 10 nucleotides agree with TRBD2. After removal of 6 bases from V and 7 bases from J, the junction contained 9 bases not matched to a gene. The germline gives CDR1 SGDLS, CDR2 YYNGEE. The CDR3 totals 15 residues. CDR3 amino acids: CASTLDRTSGGELFF. The CDR3 DNA follows: TGTGCCAGCACCCTAGACAGGACTAGCGGCGGGGAGCTGTTTTTT.

There are a few counts of this clonotype. In DNA form, the CDR3 reads TGCGCCAGCAGCACGGAAGCGGGAGGAATCAATGAGCAGTTCTTC. Amino acid sequence: CASSTEAGGINEQFF. V and J are TRBV5-1 and TRBJ2-1, with 9 bases that match TRBD2. Unmatched junction bases numbered 8, after V lost 4 bases and J lost 6 bases. CDR1 SGHRS and CDR2 YFSETQ come from the germline V gene. The CDR3 runs 15 residues.

Concerning this clonotype: One base away lies a much larger clone, so this may be a sequencing read error. The V and J genes are TRBV5-1 and TRBJ1-2; possibly TRBD1 for D (6 bases). This CDR3 comprises 14 residues. CDR1 is SGHRS, CDR2 YFSETQ, per germline. V shed 0 bases and J shed 9 bases, with 15 bases lying between them. DNA of the CDR3: TGCGCCAGCAGCTTGGACAGGGCGAGTTATCGCTACACCTTC. Protein sequence: CASSLDRASYRYTF. The entire variable domain, with the rest obtained from reference TRBV5-1 and TRBJ1-2, is as follows: KAGVTQTPRYLIKTRGQQVTLSCSPISGHRSVSWYQQTPGQGLQFLFEYFSETQRNKGNFPGRFSGRQFSNSRSEMNVSTLELGDSALYLCASSLDRASYRYTFGSGTRLTVV.

The chain has TRBV2 and TRBJ2-4; no definite D call. V lost 2 bases and J lost 4, with 15 bases in between. CDR3 size: 16 residues. Per germline, CDR1 SNHLY and CDR2 FYNNEI. DNA for the CDR3: TGTGCCAGCAGTGAAAGAATCCGGGTGGGGAAAAACATTCAGTACTTC. It encodes CASSERIRVGKNIQYF.

In this sample, this clonotype is medium-sized. J is TRBJ1-2 and V is TRBV19; TRBD1 matches at 7 bases. This CDR3 region has 15 residues. V was clipped by 5 bases and J by 5 bases; unmatched bases: 11. Germline lookup yields CDR1 LNHDA and CDR2 SQIVND (reference sequence). As DNA, the CDR3 is TGTGCCAGTAGTCCGAGGACGGCAGGGGGGTATGGCTACACCTTC. Encoded protein: CASSPRTAGGYGYTF.

The chain has TRBV7-9 and TRBJ2-7; 10 bases are shared with TRBD2. The CDR3 consists of 16 residues. Germline V CDR1 and CDR2: SEHNR, FQNEAQ (reference sequence). With V trimmed by 1 base and J by 1 base, 4 bases remained unmatched. As DNA, the CDR3 is TGTGCCAGCAGCTTAGTCTCTAGCGGGAGTTCCTACGAGCAGTACTTC. It specifies CASSLVSSGSSYEQYF.

This clonotype has a count of ten or more. The V call is TRBV6-1, the J call TRBJ1-3; D gene unclear. From germline, CDR1 is MNHNS and CDR2 SASEGT. V dropped 9 bases and J dropped 4 bases, with 31 bases sitting between them. This CDR3 comprises 19 residues. CDR3 loop: CASFSRRQANPDGGNTIYF. CDR3 DNA: TGTGCCAGTTTTTCGCGTCGGCAGGCGAACCCCGATGGGGGAAACACCATATATTTT.

This clonotype was detected only a few times. The chain employs TRBV4-1 and TRBJ1-1, with a possible D match to TRBD1 (6 bases). The V and J ends lost 2 bases and 1 base respectively, with 11 bases between them. Germline V gene data show CDR1 as MGHRA and CDR2 as YSYEKL. The CDR3 runs to 15 residues. The CDR3 DNA is TGCGCCAGCAGCCAACTGGGGGGCAGGAACACTGAAGCTTTCTTT. Its translation: CASSQLGGRNTEAFF.